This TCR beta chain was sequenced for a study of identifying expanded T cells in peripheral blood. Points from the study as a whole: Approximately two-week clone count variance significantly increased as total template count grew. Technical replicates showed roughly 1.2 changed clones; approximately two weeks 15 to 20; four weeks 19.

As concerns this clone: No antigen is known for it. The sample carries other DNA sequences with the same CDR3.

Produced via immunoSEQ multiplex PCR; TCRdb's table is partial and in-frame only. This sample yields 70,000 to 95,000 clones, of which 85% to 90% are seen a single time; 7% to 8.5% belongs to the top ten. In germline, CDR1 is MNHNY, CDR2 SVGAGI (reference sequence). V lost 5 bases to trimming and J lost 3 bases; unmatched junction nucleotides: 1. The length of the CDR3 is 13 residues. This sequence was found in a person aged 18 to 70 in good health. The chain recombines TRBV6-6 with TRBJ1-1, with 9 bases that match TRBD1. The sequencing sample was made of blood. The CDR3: CASSRTGDTEAFF. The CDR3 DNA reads TGTGCCAGCAGTAGGACAGGGGACACTGAAGCTTTCTTT.